This passage covers 30 T cell receptor beta chains from one sample sequenced in a study of early stage breast cancer tumors. The protocol was immunoSEQ multiplex PCR, while the TCRdb copy is restricted to in-frame clones and leaves out a portion. This table holds about 36,000 clones, around 70% found once. Sequenced sample: blood. The origin of the receptors is a person in their sixties or seventies with breast cancer.

This clone showed up just once. The V call is TRBV5-6, the J call TRBJ2-1; TRBD2 aligns across 8 bases. The germline gives CDR1 SGHDT, CDR2 YYEEEE. J was trimmed by 0 bases and V by 3 bases; bases with no gene match: 8. The CDR3 consists of 17 residues. Here the CDR3 DNA reads TGTGCCAGCAGCTGGACGTTTGGGACTAGCTCCTACAATGAGCAGTTCTTC. It specifies CASSWTFGTSSYNEQFF.

This clone was seen once. The chain links TRBV28 to TRBJ2-2; D is unresolved. V was shortened by 6 bases and J by 4 bases, with 6 bases between the two germline ends. There are 12 residues in the CDR3. Germline CDR1 is MDHEN and CDR2 is SYDVKM. The CDR3 bases are TGTGCCAGCAGGCTCCTCACCGGGGAGCTGTTTTTT. It codes for CASRLLTGELFF.

This clone was counted once. The V and J genes are TRBV27 and TRBJ2-7; the D is unclear. V was cut by 3 bases and J by 2 bases, with 14 bases left in between. The length of the CDR3 is 15 residues. In germline, CDR1 is MNHEY, CDR2 SMNVEV (reference sequence). This CDR3 reads CASSFWQQVPYEQYF. The CDR3 DNA sequence: TGTGCCAGCAGTTTCTGGCAGCAAGTGCCCTACGAGCAGTACTTC.

This chain connects TRBV6-6 to TRBJ1-3; D unclear. The CDR3 covers 13 residues. Germline lookup yields CDR1 MNHNY and CDR2 SVGAGI (reference sequence). V was pared by 6 bases and J by 4 bases, with 10 bases between. CDR3 sequence reads: CASSRTEGNTIYF. As DNA, the CDR3 is TGTGCCAGCAGCCGGACGGAGGGAAACACCATATATTTT.

This chain uses TRBV27 with TRBJ2-2; weak D call: TRBD1 (6 bases). The CDR3 spans 16 residues. Germline CDR1 MNHEY, CDR2 SMNVEV (reference sequence). The V end lost 4 bases, the J end lost 6 bases, and 18 bases lay between the germline ends. CDR3 sequence: CASSYWAGVDAGELFF. CDR3 DNA sequence: TGTGCCAGCAGTTATTGGGCAGGGGTGGACGCCGGGGAGCTGTTTTTT.

The chain links TRBV14 to TRBJ2-1; D is uncertain. Trimming stripped 2 bases from V and 9 bases from J, with 5 bases between. The CDR3 runs 11 residues. Per the germline V gene, CDR1 is SGHDN and CDR2 is FVKESK. The CDR3: CASSQRVEQFF. CDR3 in DNA: TGTGCCAGCAGCCAACGGGTTGAGCAGTTCTTC.

This clone came up once. This rearrangement joins TRBV9 to TRBJ2-5; 10 positions agree with TRBD2. CDR3 length: 15 amino acids. CDR1 is SGDLS and CDR2 is YYNGEE in the germline V gene. The V gene end was trimmed by 3 bases and the J gene end by 2 bases; junction bases not matched to a gene: 4. CDR3 coding DNA: TGTGCCAGCAGCGAACTGGGACTAGCGCAAGAGACCCAGTACTTC. Its protein product is CASSELGLAQETQYF.

A few counts support this clone. The rearrangement joins TRBV30 to TRBJ1-1, with no clear D. The germline gives CDR1 GTSNPN, CDR2 SVGIG (reference sequence). V lost 2 bases and J lost 4, with 11 bases in between. The CDR3 spans 13 residues. CDR3 region: CAWSREESTEAFF. CDR3 bases: TGTGCCTGGAGTCGGGAGGAGTCCACTGAAGCTTTCTTT. Filled out from reference TRBV30 and TRBJ1-1, the complete variable domain reads SQTIHQWPATLVQPVGSPLSLECTVEGTSNPNLYWYRQAAGRGLQLLFYSVGIGQISSEVPQNLSASRPQDRQFILSSKKLLLSDSGFYLCAWSREESTEAFFGQGTRLTVV.

This clone was found once. This chain uses TRBV7-6 with TRBJ2-5; D remains ambiguous. Looked up from germline, CDR1 is SGHVS and CDR2 is FNYEAQ. V dropped 2 bases and J dropped 2 bases, with 15 bases sitting between them. The CDR3 has 16 residues. CDR3 sequence reads: CASSLLAPSGQETQYF. CDR3 DNA: TGTGCCAGCAGCTTATTGGCACCATCCGGACAAGAGACCCAGTACTTC.

The CDR3 nucleotides are TGTGCCAGTAGCTTTGACAGGAACACTGAAGCTTTCTTT. Its translation: CASSFDRNTEAFF. The chain joins TRBV19 to TRBJ1-1; possibly TRBD1 for D (5 bases). The CDR3 sequence is 13 residues long. Between the trimmed V and J ends, which lost 6 bases and 1 base, there was a span of 9 bases. Germline V gives CDR1 LNHDA, CDR2 SQIVND (reference sequence).

V and J are TRBV2 and TRBJ1-1, with 11 bases aligning to TRBD1. CDR1 and CDR2 from the germline V gene are SNHLY and FYNNEI. V dropped 4 bases and J dropped 0; count of bases not matched to a gene: 4. The CDR3 is 16 amino acids. The CDR3 loop is CASSGGQGGMNTEAFF. The CDR3 DNA is TGTGCCAGCAGTGGGGGACAGGGGGGCATGAACACTGAAGCTTTCTTT. Based on the CDR3 plus reference TRBV2 and TRBJ1-1, the full variable domain is EPEVTQTPSHQVTQMGQEVILRCVPISNHLYFYWYRQILGQKVEFLVSFYNNEISEKSEIFDDQFSVERPDGSNFTLKIRSTKLEDSAMYFCASSGGQGGMNTEAFFGQGTRLTVV.

The chain has TRBV6-6 and TRBJ2-7, with 7 bases aligning to TRBD1. Germline trimming cut 4 bases from V and 4 bases from J; bases unmatched to any gene: 4. The CDR3 spans 13 residues. Per the germline V gene, CDR1 is MNHNY and CDR2 is SVGAGI (reference sequence). CDR3 sequence: CASSFGTVYEQYF. The DNA of the CDR3 is TGTGCCAGCAGTTTCGGGACAGTTTACGAGCAGTACTTC.

This clone was observed once. The genes are TRBV11-2 and TRBJ2-5; D is possibly TRBD1 (5 bases). The CDR3 has 12 residues. The ends were cut back, 8 bases at V and 4 bases at J, with 11 bases in the middle. The V gene's germline CDR1 is SGHAT and CDR2 FQNNGV. CDR3 residues: CASLGLGETQYF. In DNA form, the CDR3 reads TGTGCCAGCTTGGGGCTGGGAGAGACCCAGTACTTC.

There are a few counts of this clone. The genes are TRBV2 and TRBJ1-2; D may be TRBD1 (5 bases). Trimming removed 6 bases at V and 3 bases at J, with 11 bases between. This CDR3 comprises 13 residues. CDR1 is SNHLY and CDR2 is FYNNEI in the germline V gene. The CDR3 loop reads CASRLEGYYGYTF. The CDR3 DNA is TGTGCCAGCAGACTCGAGGGGTACTATGGCTACACCTTC. Supplemented by reference TRBV2 and TRBJ1-2, the full variable domain reads EPEVTQTPSHQVTQMGQEVILRCVPISNHLYFYWYRQILGQKVEFLVSFYNNEISEKSEIFDDQFSVERPDGSNFTLKIRSTKLEDSAMYFCASRLEGYYGYTFGSGTRLTVV.

For this clone: The sample holds other DNA sequences that translate to the same CDR3. V and J are TRBV5-4 and TRBJ1-2; D ambiguous. The CDR3 consists of 13 residues. In germline, CDR1 is SGHNT, CDR2 YYREEE (reference sequence). The V and J ends lost 0 bases and 4 bases respectively, with 7 bases between them. CDR3 DNA sequence: TGTGCCAGCAGCTTGGGGGGTACCTATGGCTACACCTTC. As protein: CASSLGGTYGYTF. The full variable domain, in which reference TRBV5-4 and TRBJ1-2 provide the parts outside the CDR3, is ETGVTQSPTHLIKTRGQQVTLRCSSQSGHNTVSWYQQALGQGPQFIFQYYREEENGRGNFPPRFSGLQFPNYSSELNVNALELDDSALYLCASSLGGTYGYTFGSGTRLTVV.

This chain joins TRBV19 and TRBJ2-3; 12 bases are shared with TRBD2. Germline lookup yields CDR1 LNHDA and CDR2 SQIVND (reference sequence). Trimming at V came to 11 bases and at J to 5 bases, leaving 20 bases not matched to a gene. The CDR3 totals 18 residues. The CDR3 nucleotides read TGTGCCTGTAAGACTAGCGGGAGAGTAAGAGATCAATTAGATACGCAGTATTTT. Residues: CACKTSGRVRDQLDTQYF.

The chain uses TRBV19 and TRBJ1-6; 10 bases line up with TRBD1. This CDR3 contains 15 residues. After removal of 6 bases from V and 10 bases from J, the junction contained 9 bases not matched to a gene. Germline V lookup: CDR1 LNHDA, CDR2 SQIVND (reference sequence). The CDR3 spells CASRAPGQGQSPLHF. The DNA of the CDR3 is TGTGCCAGTAGAGCACCGGGACAGGGGCAATCACCCCTCCACTTT.

The chain couples TRBV6-6 to TRBJ1-5, with 10 bases aligning to TRBD1. Per germline, CDR1 MNHNY and CDR2 SVGAGI (reference sequence). The CDR3 covers 15 residues. Germline trimming cut 2 bases from V and 7 bases from J; bases unmatched to any gene: 5. The CDR3 coding sequence is TGTGCCAGCAGTTACAGGGGGGACAGGGGCCAGCCCCAGCATTTT. Its protein product is CASSYRGDRGQPQHF.

This chain links TRBV9 with TRBJ2-7, with D perhaps matching TRBD1 or TRBD2 (7 bases each). V lost 4 bases and J 2 bases, leaving 16 bases between the germline ends. Germline CDR1 reads SGDLS; CDR2 reads YYNGEE. The CDR3 has 15 amino acids. The CDR3 here is CASSPRQGGTYEQYF. For the CDR3, the DNA is TGTGCCAGCAGCCCAAGACAGGGAGGGACCTACGAGCAGTACTTC.

The V call is TRBV2, the J call TRBJ2-3; 8 nucleotides align to TRBD2. The CDR3 length is 15 residues. Trimming removed 6 bases from V and 5 bases from J; junction bases left unmatched: 10. The germline V gene has CDR1 SNHLY and CDR2 FYNNEI. The CDR3 region is CASSRAGAALDTQYF. The CDR3 DNA sequence: TGTGCCAGCAGCAGAGCGGGAGCCGCCCTAGATACGCAGTATTTT.

The CDR3 coding sequence is TGTGCCAGCTCAGCCCTGGGAGACTTAACCTCTGGAAACACCATATATTTT. Its protein product is CASSALGDLTSGNTIYF. The gene calls are TRBV18 and TRBJ1-3; no clear D. Trimming stripped 5 bases from V and 0 bases from J, with 17 bases between. The CDR3 length is 17 residues. Germline values: CDR1 KGHSH, CDR2 LQKENI. Filled out from reference TRBV18 and TRBJ1-3, the complete variable domain reads NAGVMQNPRHLVRRRGQEARLRCSPMKGHSHVYWYRQLPEEGLKFMVYLQKENIIDESGMPKERFSAEFPKEGPSILRIQQVVRGDSAAYFCASSALGDLTSGNTIYFGEGSWLTVV.

This CDR3 is CASSLRTSGYNEQFF. The CDR3 DNA is TGTGCCAGCAGCCTGAGGACTAGCGGGTACAATGAGCAGTTCTTC. The rearrangement uses TRBV7-9 and TRBJ2-1; 11 bases fit TRBD2. The CDR3 contains 15 residues. The germline V gene encodes CDR1 SEHNR and CDR2 FQNEAQ (reference sequence). J gave up 4 bases and V 5 bases, and 4 bases lay outside the gene matches.

This clone was observed a few times. This chain uses TRBV5-1 with TRBJ1-6, with a possible D match to TRBD1 (6 bases). Germline CDR1 is SGHRS and CDR2 is YFSETQ. The CDR3 is made up of 15 amino acids. V lost 4 bases and J lost 8, with 16 bases in between. The DNA of the CDR3 is TGCGCCAGCAGCGCCGACATAAGGGGGGATTCACCCCTCCACTTT. It translates to CASSADIRGDSPLHF. The entire variable domain, with the rest obtained from reference TRBV5-1 and TRBJ1-6, is as follows: KAGVTQTPRYLIKTRGQQVTLSCSPISGHRSVSWYQQTPGQGLQFLFEYFSETQRNKGNFPGRFSGRQFSNSRSEMNVSTLELGDSALYLCASSADIRGDSPLHFGNGTRLTVT.

The chain employs TRBV5-1 and TRBJ2-6; no clear D. CDR1 is SGHRS, CDR2 YFSETQ, per germline. The CDR3 is 17 amino acids. Trimming stripped 5 bases from V and 0 bases from J, with 15 bases between. CDR3 sequence: CASRPLTARSGANVLTF. The CDR3 coding sequence is TGCGCCAGCAGGCCATTGACTGCCCGCTCTGGGGCCAACGTCCTGACTTTC.

This clone was seen only a few times. The V call is TRBV7-3, the J call TRBJ1-1; 7 nucleotides align to TRBD1. After removal of 8 bases from V and 0 bases from J, the junction contained 6 bases not matched to a gene. CDR3 length: 14 residues. Per the germline V gene, CDR1 is SGHTA and CDR2 is FQGTGA. This CDR3 reads CASDRTGLNTEAFF. In DNA, the CDR3 is TGTGCCAGCGACAGGACAGGACTGAACACTGAAGCTTTCTTT.

This clone has more than one count but fewer than ten. The chain has TRBV29-1 and TRBJ1-5; weak D call: TRBD1 (5 bases). V was trimmed by 4 bases and J by 2 bases, leaving 9 bases between them. CDR1 is SQVTM, CDR2 ANQGSEA, per germline. The CDR3 extends over 13 amino acids. DNA of the CDR3: TGCAGCGTTGGGGAAGGGGGCAATCAGCCCCAGCATTTT. Protein sequence: CSVGEGGNQPQHF.

This chain joins TRBV28 and TRBJ1-1; 9 bases match TRBD1. CDR3 length: 16 residues. Germline CDR1 and CDR2: MDHEN and SYDVKM. Trimming took 4 bases from V and 5 from J; bases not matched to a gene: 11. The CDR3 loop reads CASSSDLQGARTEAFF. CDR3 nucleotides: TGTGCCAGCAGTTCAGACTTACAGGGGGCAAGGACTGAAGCTTTCTTT.

The chain carries TRBV5-1 and TRBJ1-1; D is ambiguous. The CDR3 length is 12 residues. Trimming pared 3 bases from V and 8 bases from J, leaving 11 bases between. Germline V gene lookup returns CDR1 SGHRS and CDR2 YFSETQ. The CDR3 DNA is TGCGCCAGCAGCTGGTCCGAGTCAGAAGCTTTCTTT. Translating gives CASSWSESEAFF.

V is TRBV28 and J is TRBJ1-3, with D possibly TRBD1 on 6 matching bases. V lost 9 bases to trimming and J lost 0 bases, with 9 bases between them. Germline CDR1 and CDR2: MDHEN and SYDVKM. The CDR3 covers 13 residues. CDR3 amino acids: CASRQASGNTIYF. CDR3 DNA sequence: TGTGCCAGTCGACAGGCCTCTGGAAACACCATATATTTT.

J is TRBJ2-2 and V is TRBV14; 10 bases match TRBD2. The germline V gene has CDR1 SGHDN and CDR2 FVKESK. V gave up 3 bases and J gave up 5 bases; unmatched junction bases: 6. This CDR3 is 16 amino acids long. The CDR3 protein is CASSQSLTSGTGELFF. The CDR3, as DNA: TGTGCCAGCAGCCAGTCGTTGACTAGCGGGACCGGGGAGCTGTTTTTT.